Listed here are 4 T cell receptor beta chains from one sample, sequenced in a study of OX40 agonist ivuxolimab in advanced cancers. Clones were sequenced by immunoSEQ multiplex PCR, and TCRdb holds only the in-frame ones, with some missing. The sample includes approximately 68,000 clones, about 91% of them seen just once. Sequences were derived from CD4+ or CD8+ T cells sorted from blood, sampled in a trial of the OX40 agonist ivuxolimab. All receptors come from an adult with an advanced solid tumor such as melanoma, head and neck, liver or kidney cancer.

This clone was seen only once. The chain has TRBV6-5 and TRBJ1-1; D unclear. Germline assignment: CDR1 MNHEY and CDR2 SVGAGI. With 8 bases removed from V and 0 bases from J, the gap between germline ends came to 4 bases. This CDR3 is 11 amino acids long. CDR3 DNA: TGTGCCAGCCGGCTGAACACTGAAGCTTTCTTT. Encoded protein: CASRLNTEAFF.

Only a few counts were recorded for this clone. This chain uses TRBV4-3 with TRBJ2-1; D is perhaps TRBD1 or TRBD2 (6 bases each). CDR3 length: 20 amino acids. Germline V gene sequence: CDR1 LGHNA, CDR2 YSLEER. With 0 bases removed from V and 3 bases from J, the gap between germline ends came to 24 bases. The CDR3, as DNA: TGCGCCAGCAGCCAAGAGGCCTCCCCCCCGGGGGCTGTATACTACAATGAGCAGTTCTTC. It codes for CASSQEASPPGAVYYNEQFF.

The chain joins TRBV6-1 to TRBJ1-1, with 7 bases lining up with TRBD1. Looked up from germline, CDR1 is MNHNS and CDR2 is SASEGT. V gave up 8 bases and J gave up 1 base; unmatched junction bases: 10. This CDR3 spans 15 amino acids. CDR3: CASSTGQAKNTEAFF. The CDR3 nucleotides read TGTGCCAGCTCTACTGGACAGGCTAAGAACACTGAAGCTTTCTTT.

The V gene is TRBV27, the J gene TRBJ2-5; 7 bases are shared with TRBD2. CDR1 is MNHEY and CDR2 is SMNVEV in the germline V gene (reference sequence). V shed 5 bases and J 5 bases; nucleotides not matched to a gene: 11. The CDR3 covers 15 residues. In DNA form, the CDR3 reads TGTGCCAGCAGTCCTGGGGCAGGGAGGGAGGAGACCCAGTACTTC. Translating it yields CASSPGAGREETQYF.